This paragraph covers one T cell receptor (beta chain) sequence. Antigen specificity is unknown. From the reads, TCRdb called clonotypes with MiXCR, one entry per CDR3 protein. The table shows more than 400,000 distinct CDR3 sequences, with about a quarter occurring only once. This entry comes from a study of T cell repertoires in cytomegalovirus infection. Looking at the study overall: Public TCR beta signatures were indicative of both CMV infection and a matching HLA type.

Broader study findings: Cumulated frequencies of public TCR beta families served to identify carriers of CMV plus the relevant HLA. What dominated the ex vivo response were HLA-C-restricted CMV-specific TCR beta clonotypes.

The CDR3 extends over 15 amino acids. In germline, CDR1 is MNHEY, CDR2 SVGEGT. Trimming at V came to 7 bases and at J to 5 bases, leaving 9 bases not matched to a gene. The origin of this receptor is a human donor in good health (CMV status not recorded). Some clones in this sample may be carry-over from other donors' samples. Sequencing input: PBMCs. This rearrangement joins TRBV6-2 or TRBV6-3 to TRBJ1-1; 11 bases map to TRBD1. In nucleotides, the CDR3 is TGTGCCAGCACTCTGGACAGGGGGCGAAGAACTGAAGCTTTCTTT. It codes for CASTLDRGRRTEAFF.